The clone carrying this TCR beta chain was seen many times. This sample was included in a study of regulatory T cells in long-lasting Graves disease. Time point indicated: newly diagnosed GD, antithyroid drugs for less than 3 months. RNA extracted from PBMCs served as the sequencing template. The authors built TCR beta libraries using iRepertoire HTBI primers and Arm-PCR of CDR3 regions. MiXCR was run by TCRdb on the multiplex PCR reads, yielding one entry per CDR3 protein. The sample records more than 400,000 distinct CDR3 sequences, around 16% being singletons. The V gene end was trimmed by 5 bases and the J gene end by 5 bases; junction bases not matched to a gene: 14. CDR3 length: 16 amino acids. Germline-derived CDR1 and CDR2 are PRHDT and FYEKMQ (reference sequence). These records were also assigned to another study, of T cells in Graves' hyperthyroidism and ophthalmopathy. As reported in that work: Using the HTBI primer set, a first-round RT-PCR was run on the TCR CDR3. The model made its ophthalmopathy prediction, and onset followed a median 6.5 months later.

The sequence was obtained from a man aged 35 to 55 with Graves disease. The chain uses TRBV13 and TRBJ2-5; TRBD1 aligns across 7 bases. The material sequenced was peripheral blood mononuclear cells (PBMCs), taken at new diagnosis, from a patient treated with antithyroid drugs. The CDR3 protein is CASSQLSTGRRETQYF. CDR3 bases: TGTGCCAGCAGCCAACTATCGACAGGGCGACGGGAGACCCAGTACTTC.